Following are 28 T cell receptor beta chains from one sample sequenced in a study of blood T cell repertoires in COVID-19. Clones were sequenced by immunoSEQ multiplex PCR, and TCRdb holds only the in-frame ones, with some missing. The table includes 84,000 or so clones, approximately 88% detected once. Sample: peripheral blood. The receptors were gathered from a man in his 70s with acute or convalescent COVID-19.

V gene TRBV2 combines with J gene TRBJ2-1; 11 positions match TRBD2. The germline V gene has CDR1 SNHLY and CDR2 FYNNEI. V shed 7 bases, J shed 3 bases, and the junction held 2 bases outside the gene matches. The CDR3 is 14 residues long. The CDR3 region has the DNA TGTGCCAGCATGACTAGCGGGGTCTACAATGAGCAGTTCTTC. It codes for CASMTSGVYNEQFF. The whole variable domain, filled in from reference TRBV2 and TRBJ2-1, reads EPEVTQTPSHQVTQMGQEVILRCVPISNHLYFYWYRQILGQKVEFLVSFYNNEISEKSEIFDDQFSVERPDGSNFTLKIRSTKLEDSAMYFCASMTSGVYNEQFFGPGTRLTVL.

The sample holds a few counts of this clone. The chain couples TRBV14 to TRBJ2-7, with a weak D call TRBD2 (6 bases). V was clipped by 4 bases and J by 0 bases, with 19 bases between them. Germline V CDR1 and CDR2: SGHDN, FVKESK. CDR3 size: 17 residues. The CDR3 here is CASSPRRGRGGSYEQYF. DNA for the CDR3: TGTGCCAGCAGCCCCCGTCGGGGGAGAGGTGGCTCCTACGAGCAGTACTTC.

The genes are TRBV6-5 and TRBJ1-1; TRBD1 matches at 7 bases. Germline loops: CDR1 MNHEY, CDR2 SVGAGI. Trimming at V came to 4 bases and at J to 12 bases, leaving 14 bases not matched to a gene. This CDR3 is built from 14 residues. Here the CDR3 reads CASSLGGQGAPTFF. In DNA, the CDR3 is TGTGCCAGCAGTTTAGGGGGCCAGGGTGCCCCGACTTTCTTT.

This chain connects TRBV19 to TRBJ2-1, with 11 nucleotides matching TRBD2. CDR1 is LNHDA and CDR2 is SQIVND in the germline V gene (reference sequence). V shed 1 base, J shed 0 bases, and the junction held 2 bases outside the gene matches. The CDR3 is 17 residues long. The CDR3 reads CASSIVTSGISYNEQFF. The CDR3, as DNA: TGTGCCAGTAGTATAGTGACTAGCGGGATCTCCTACAATGAGCAGTTCTTC.

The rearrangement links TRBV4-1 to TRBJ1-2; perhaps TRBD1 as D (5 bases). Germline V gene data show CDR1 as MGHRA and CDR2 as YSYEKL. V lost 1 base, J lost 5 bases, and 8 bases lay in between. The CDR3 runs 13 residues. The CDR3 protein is CASSQAEGYGYTF. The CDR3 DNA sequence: TGCGCCAGCAGCCAAGCGGAGGGGTATGGCTACACCTTC.

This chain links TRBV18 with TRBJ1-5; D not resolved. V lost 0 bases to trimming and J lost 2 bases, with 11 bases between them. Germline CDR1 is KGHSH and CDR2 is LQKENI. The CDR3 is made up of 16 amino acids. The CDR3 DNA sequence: TGTGCCAGCTCACCACCTGTTACAGAGCGCAATCAGCCCCAGCATTTT. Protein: CASSPPVTERNQPQHF.

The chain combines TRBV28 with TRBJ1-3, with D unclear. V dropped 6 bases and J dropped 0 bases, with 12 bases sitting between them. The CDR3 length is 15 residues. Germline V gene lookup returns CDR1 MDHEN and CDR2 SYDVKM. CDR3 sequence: CASSEIRNSGNTIYF. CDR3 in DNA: TGTGCCAGCAGCGAAATCAGGAACTCTGGAAACACCATATATTTT.

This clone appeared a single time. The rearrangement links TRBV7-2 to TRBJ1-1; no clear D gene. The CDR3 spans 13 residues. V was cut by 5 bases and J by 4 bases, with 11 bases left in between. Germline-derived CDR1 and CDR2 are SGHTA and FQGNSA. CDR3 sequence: CASSLSTFTEAFF. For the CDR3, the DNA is TGTGCCAGCAGCCTATCGACATTCACTGAAGCTTTCTTT.

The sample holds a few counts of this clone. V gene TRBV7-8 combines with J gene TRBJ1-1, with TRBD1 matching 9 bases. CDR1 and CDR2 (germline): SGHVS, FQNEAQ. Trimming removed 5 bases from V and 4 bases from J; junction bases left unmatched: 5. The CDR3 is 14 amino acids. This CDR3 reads CASSKPGQGTEAFF. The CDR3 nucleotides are TGTGCCAGCAGCAAACCGGGACAGGGCACTGAAGCTTTCTTT.

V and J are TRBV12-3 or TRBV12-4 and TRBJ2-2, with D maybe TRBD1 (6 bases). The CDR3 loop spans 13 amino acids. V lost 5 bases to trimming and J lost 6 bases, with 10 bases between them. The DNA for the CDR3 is TGTGCCAGCAGTCCACAGGGATCCGGGGAGCTGTTTTTT. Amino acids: CASSPQGSGELFF.

DNA for the CDR3: TGTGCCACCAGCCCGGGTCAACCTAGAAATCAGCCCCAGCATTTT. Residues: CATSPGQPRNQPQHF. The gene calls are TRBV15 and TRBJ1-5, with D unresolved. With 5 bases removed from V and 4 bases from J, the gap between germline ends came to 15 bases. Germline lookup yields CDR1 LNHNV and CDR2 YYDKDF (reference sequence). The CDR3 has 15 residues.

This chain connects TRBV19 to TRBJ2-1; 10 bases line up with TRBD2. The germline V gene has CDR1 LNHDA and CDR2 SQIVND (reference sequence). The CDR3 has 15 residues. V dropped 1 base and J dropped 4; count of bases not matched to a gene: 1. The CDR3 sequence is CASSIASGGYNEQFF. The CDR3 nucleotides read TGTGCCAGTAGTATAGCTAGCGGGGGTTACAATGAGCAGTTCTTC.

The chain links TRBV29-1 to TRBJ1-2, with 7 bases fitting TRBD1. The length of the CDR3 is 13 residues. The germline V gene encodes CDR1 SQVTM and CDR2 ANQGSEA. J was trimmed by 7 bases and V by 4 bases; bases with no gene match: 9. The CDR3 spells CSVVRQGDRGYTF. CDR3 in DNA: TGCAGCGTTGTTCGGCAGGGGGATCGTGGCTACACCTTC.

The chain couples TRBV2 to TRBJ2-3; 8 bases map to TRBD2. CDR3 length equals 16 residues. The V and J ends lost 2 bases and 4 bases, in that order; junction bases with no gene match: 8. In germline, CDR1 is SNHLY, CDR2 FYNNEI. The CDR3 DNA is TGTGCCAGCAGTGAAAGGTCACCGGGAGGGGCAGATACGCAGTATTTT. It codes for CASSERSPGGADTQYF.

CDR3 in amino acids: CASSPTGGSNSPLHF. Here the CDR3 DNA reads TGTGCCAGCTCACCGACAGGGGGCTCTAATTCACCCCTCCACTTT. The genes are TRBV18 and TRBJ1-6; 10 nucleotides align to TRBD1. The ends lost 3 bases at V and 6 bases at J; junction bases unmatched: 2. The germline V gene has CDR1 KGHSH and CDR2 LQKENI. CDR3 length equals 15 residues.

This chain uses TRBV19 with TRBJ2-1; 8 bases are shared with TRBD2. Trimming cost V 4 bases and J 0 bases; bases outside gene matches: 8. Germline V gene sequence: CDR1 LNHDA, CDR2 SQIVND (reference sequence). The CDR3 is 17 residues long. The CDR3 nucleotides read TGTGCCAGTAGTACCTTCCTTAGCGGGAACTCCTACAATGAGCAGTTCTTC. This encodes CASSTFLSGNSYNEQFF.

The CDR3 sequence is CSVAGGGRTGELFF. The CDR3 nucleotides are TGCAGCGTTGCCGGGGGGGGCCGAACCGGGGAGCTGTTTTTT. This chain links TRBV29-1 with TRBJ2-2; TRBD2 aligns across 8 bases. Germline CDR1 and CDR2: SQVTM and ANQGSEA. J lost 5 bases, V lost 4 bases, and 6 bases had no gene match. CDR3 size: 14 residues.

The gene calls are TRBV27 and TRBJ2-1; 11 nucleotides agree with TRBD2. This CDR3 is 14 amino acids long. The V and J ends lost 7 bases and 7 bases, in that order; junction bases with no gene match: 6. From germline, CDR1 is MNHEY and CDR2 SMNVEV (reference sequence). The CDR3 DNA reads TGTGCCAGCATTGGTAGCGGGAGGGGTAATGAGCAGTTCTTC. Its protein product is CASIGSGRGNEQFF.

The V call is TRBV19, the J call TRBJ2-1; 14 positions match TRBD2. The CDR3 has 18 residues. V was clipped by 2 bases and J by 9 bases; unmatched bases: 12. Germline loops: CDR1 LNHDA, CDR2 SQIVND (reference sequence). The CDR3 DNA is TGTGCCAGTAGTATACCTGGGACTAGCGGGAGTGGTGGGGTTGAGCAGTTCTTC. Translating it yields CASSIPGTSGSGGVEQFF.

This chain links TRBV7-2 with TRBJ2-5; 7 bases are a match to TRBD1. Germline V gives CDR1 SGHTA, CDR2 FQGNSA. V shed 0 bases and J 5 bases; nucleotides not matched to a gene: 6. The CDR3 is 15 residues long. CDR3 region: CASSLAVVQGETQYF. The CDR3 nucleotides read TGTGCCAGCAGCTTAGCGGTGGTACAGGGGGAGACCCAGTACTTC. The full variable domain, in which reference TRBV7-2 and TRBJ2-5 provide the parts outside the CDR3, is GAGVSQSPSNKVTEKGKDVELRCDPISGHTALYWYRQSLGQGLEFLIYFQGNSAPDKSGLPSDRFSAERTGGSVSTLTIQRTQQEDSAVYLCASSLAVVQGETQYFGPGTRLLVL.

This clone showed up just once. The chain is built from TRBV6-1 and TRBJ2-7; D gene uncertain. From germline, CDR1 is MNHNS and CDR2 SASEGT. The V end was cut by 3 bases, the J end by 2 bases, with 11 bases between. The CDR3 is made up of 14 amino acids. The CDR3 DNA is TGTGCCAGCAGTGATCTGTCTACTGCCTACGAGCAGTACTTC. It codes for CASSDLSTAYEQYF.

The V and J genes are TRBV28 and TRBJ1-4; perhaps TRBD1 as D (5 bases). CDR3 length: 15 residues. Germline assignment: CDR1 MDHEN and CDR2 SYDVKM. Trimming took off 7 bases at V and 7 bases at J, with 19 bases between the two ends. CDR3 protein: CASNEWGVESEKLFF. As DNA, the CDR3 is TGTGCCAGCAACGAGTGGGGGGTCGAGAGTGAAAAACTGTTTTTT.

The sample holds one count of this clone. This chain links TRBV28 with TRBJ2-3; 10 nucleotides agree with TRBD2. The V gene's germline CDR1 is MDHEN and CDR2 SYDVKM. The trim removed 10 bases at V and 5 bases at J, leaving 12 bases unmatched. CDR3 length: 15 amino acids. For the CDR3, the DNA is TGTGCCAACGCCCCAGCGGGGGGGCAGAGAGATACGCAGTATTTT. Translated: CANAPAGGQRDTQYF. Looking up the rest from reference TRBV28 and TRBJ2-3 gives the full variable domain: DVKVTQSSRYLVKRTGEKVFLECVQDMDHENMFWYRQDPGLGLRLIYFSYDVKMKEKGDIPEGYSVSREKKERFSLILESASTNQTSMYLCANAPAGGQRDTQYFGPGTRLTVL.

This chain's CDR3 is CASSRRQGNTEAFF. CDR3 nucleotide sequence: TGTGCCAGCAGCCGGCGACAGGGGAACACTGAAGCTTTCTTT. V usage is TRBV6-2 or TRBV6-3 and J usage is TRBJ1-1; 7 bases map to TRBD1. The CDR3 is 14 amino acids. Germline CDR1 and CDR2: MNHEY and SVGEGT. Trimming cost V 6 bases and J 1 base; bases outside gene matches: 5.

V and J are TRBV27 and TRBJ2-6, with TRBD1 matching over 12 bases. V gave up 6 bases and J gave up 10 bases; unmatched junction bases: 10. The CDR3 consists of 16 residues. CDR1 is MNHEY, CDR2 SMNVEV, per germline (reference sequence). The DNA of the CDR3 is TGTGCCAGCAGCCCCCCTCGGGACAGGGGGCTTAACGTCCTGACTTTC. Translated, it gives CASSPPRDRGLNVLTF.

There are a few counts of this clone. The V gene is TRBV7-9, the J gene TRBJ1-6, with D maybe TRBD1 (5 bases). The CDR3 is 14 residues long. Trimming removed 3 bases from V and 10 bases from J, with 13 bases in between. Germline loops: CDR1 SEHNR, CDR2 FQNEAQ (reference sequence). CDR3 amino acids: CASSFGGANSPLHF. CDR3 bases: TGTGCCAGCAGCTTTGGAGGGGCGAACTCACCCCTCCACTTT.

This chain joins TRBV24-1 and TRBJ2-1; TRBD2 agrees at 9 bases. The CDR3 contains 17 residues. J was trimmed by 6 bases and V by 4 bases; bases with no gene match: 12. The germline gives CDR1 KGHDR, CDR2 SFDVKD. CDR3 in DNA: TGTGCCACCAGTGACCCCCGACTAGCGGAACGCTTCAATGAGCAGTTCTTC. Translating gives CATSDPRLAERFNEQFF.

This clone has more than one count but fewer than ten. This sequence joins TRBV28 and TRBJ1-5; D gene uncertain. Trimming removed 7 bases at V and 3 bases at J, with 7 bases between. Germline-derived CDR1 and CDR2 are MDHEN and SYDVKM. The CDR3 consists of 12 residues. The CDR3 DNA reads TGTGCCAGCAAACAGATCAATCAGCCCCAGCATTTT. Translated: CASKQINQPQHF.